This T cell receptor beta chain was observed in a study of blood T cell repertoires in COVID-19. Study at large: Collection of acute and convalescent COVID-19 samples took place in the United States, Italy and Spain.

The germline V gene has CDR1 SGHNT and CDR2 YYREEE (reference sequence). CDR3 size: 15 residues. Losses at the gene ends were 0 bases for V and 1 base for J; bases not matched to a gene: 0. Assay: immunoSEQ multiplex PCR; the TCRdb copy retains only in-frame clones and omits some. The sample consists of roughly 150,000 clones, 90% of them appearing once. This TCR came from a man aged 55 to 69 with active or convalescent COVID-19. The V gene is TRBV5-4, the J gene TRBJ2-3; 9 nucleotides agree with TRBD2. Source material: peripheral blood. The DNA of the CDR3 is TGTGCCAGCAGCTTGGGACTAGCGGGCACAGATACGCAGTATTTT. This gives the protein CASSLGLAGTDTQYF.